This T cell receptor beta chain is drawn from a study of cytomegalovirus exposure and HLA in healthy donors. The V end was cut by 1 base, the J end by 0 bases, with 7 bases between. CDR1 and CDR2 (germline): SGHVS, FQNEAQ. The CDR3 covers 15 residues. This clone has a single count. Its antigen is not identified. The study, taken as a whole, reports: CMV serostatus alone was available as immune exposure information. It was reportedly the case that the classifier diagnosed cytomegalovirus status with high specificity and sensitivity. Reports indicate that TCR beta sequences accurately predicted the HLA-A and HLA-B alleles of most subjects.

It was with 60 Vbeta and 13 Jbeta primers that the PCR ran. Method: immunoSEQ multiplex PCR; TCRdb's copy keeps in-frame clones and lacks some. The sample holds fewer than 200,000 clones, roughly 80% seen once. The sequence derives from a male donor in good health and CMV-seronegative. The V gene is TRBV7-8, the J gene TRBJ1-5; TRBD1 is a possible D gene (5 bases). The sample taken for sequencing was PBMCs. CDR3 sequence: CASSLGGYSNQPQHF. The CDR3 nucleotides are TGTGCCAGCAGCTTAGGGGGCTATAGCAATCAGCCCCAGCATTTT.